Presented here are 15 T cell receptor beta chains from one specimen sequenced in a study of technical replicates of blood from four donors. Profiling relied on immunoSEQ multiplex PCR, and the TCRdb table lists in-frame clones only, not all of them. The data contain about 62,000 clones, approximately 87% of them seen just once; the ten biggest clones take up around 4.9%. Source material: PBMCs. These receptors all come from a human donor in good health. Some clones in this sample may be carry-over from other donors' samples.

Written as DNA, the CDR3 is TGCAGCGTGCCGCGGGGGGGCCCCTACAATGAGCAGTTCTTC. This translates into CSVPRGGPYNEQFF. The chain has TRBV29-1 and TRBJ2-1; 9 nucleotides agree with TRBD2. Per germline, CDR1 SQVTM and CDR2 ANQGSEA. The ends lost 6 bases at V and 2 bases at J; junction bases unmatched: 5. The CDR3 spans 14 residues.

This clone was picked up one time. This chain connects TRBV9 to TRBJ2-1; TRBD2 matches 7 bases. With 4 bases clipped from V and 6 bases from J, the junction kept 7 bases outside the gene matches. This CDR3 is 14 amino acids long. CDR1 and CDR2 from the germline V gene are SGDLS and YYNGEE. CDR3 sequence reads: CASSPQLATNEQFF. CDR3 coding DNA: TGTGCCAGCAGCCCTCAACTAGCGACCAATGAGCAGTTCTTC.

In its sample, this clone was seen once. V and J are TRBV6-5 and TRBJ1-2; D possibly corresponds to TRBD1 (6 bases). Germline V gene lookup returns CDR1 MNHEY and CDR2 SVGAGI. V was cut by 6 bases and J by 8 bases, with 16 bases left in between. The CDR3 runs 13 residues. CDR3 nucleotide sequence: TGTGCCAGCAGCCAGGGACACTTCGGGGGCTACACCTTC. Protein product: CASSQGHFGGYTF.

J is TRBJ1-1 and V is TRBV7-3; no clear D. V was clipped by 5 bases and J by 1 base, with 14 bases between them. The CDR3 consists of 15 residues. The germline V gene encodes CDR1 SGHTA and CDR2 FQGTGA. Written as DNA, the CDR3 is TGTGCCAGCAGCCTGGGCCCTGAAGCGAACACTGAAGCTTTCTTT. Its protein is CASSLGPEANTEAFF.

The CDR3 sequence: CASSLDTRGNQPQHF. The CDR3 region has the DNA TGTGCCAGCAGTCTGGACACCCGAGGCAATCAGCCCCAGCATTTT. This chain uses TRBV28 with TRBJ1-5; TRBD1 is a possible D gene (5 bases). The CDR3 loop spans 15 amino acids. V was pared by 5 bases and J by 2 bases, with 13 bases between. The germline gives CDR1 MDHEN, CDR2 SYDVKM.

V gene TRBV19 combines with J gene TRBJ1-3, with D hard to call. The germline gives CDR1 LNHDA, CDR2 SQIVND (reference sequence). This CDR3 contains 17 residues. Trimming stripped 7 bases from V and 0 bases from J, with 19 bases between. The CDR3 coding sequence is TGTGCCAGTACCTGGAAGGGCGACTATAACTCTGGAAACACCATATATTTT. Residues: CASTWKGDYNSGNTIYF.

The chain uses TRBV30 and TRBJ2-7; a possible D gene is TRBD2 (6 bases). Germline CDR1 reads GTSNPN; CDR2 reads SVGIG (reference sequence). The V end was cut by 3 bases, the J end by 6 bases, with 24 bases between. CDR3 length equals 16 residues. The CDR3 nucleotides are TGTGCCTGGAGAGATAGAGCGGGCGAGCACCCCGGCGAGCAGTACTTC. Residues: CAWRDRAGEHPGEQYF.

This clone has a handful of counts. The chain is built from TRBV6-5 and TRBJ1-6, with D tentatively TRBD1 (5 bases). V lost 2 bases, J lost 14 bases, and 13 bases lay in between. Looked up from germline, CDR1 is MNHEY and CDR2 is SVGAGI. The CDR3 is 13 residues long. CDR3 coding DNA: TGTGCCAGCAGTTACGCCGGCAGGGCGGCCCTCCACTTT. It yields the protein CASSYAGRAALHF.

V is TRBV7-6 and J is TRBJ2-7, with 7 bases that match TRBD1. With V trimmed by 1 base and J by 3 bases, 3 bases remained unmatched. This CDR3 has 14 residues. Germline loops: CDR1 SGHVS, CDR2 FNYEAQ. This CDR3 is CASSLGTGSYEQYF. In DNA form, the CDR3 reads TGTGCCAGCAGCTTAGGGACAGGCAGCTACGAGCAGTACTTC.

This chain connects TRBV25-1 to TRBJ2-6, with 9 bases matching TRBD1. CDR3 length: 16 amino acids. Germline V gives CDR1 MGHDK, CDR2 SYGVNS. The ends lost 9 bases at V and 1 base at J; junction bases unmatched: 7. In DNA, the CDR3 is TGTGCCAGTCGTCCCGGGACAGGGTCTGGGGCCAACGTCCTGACTTTC. Protein product: CASRPGTGSGANVLTF.

The chain combines TRBV7-2 with TRBJ2-1; 15 bases agree with TRBD2. The CDR3 runs 18 residues. After removal of 5 bases from V and 1 base from J, the junction contained 6 bases not matched to a gene. Germline V CDR1 and CDR2: SGHTA, FQGNSA. CDR3 in DNA: TGTGCCAGCAGCCGGACTAGCGGGGGGGCGGGGTCCTACAATGAGCAGTTCTTC. Its protein is CASSRTSGGAGSYNEQFF.

V gene TRBV18 combines with J gene TRBJ1-3, with D unresolved. The length of the CDR3 is 15 residues. The V end was cut by 10 bases, the J end by 1 base, with 17 bases between. Germline CDR1 and CDR2: KGHSH and LQKENI. CDR3 in amino acids: CATKGGLTSGNTIYF. The CDR3 DNA reads as TGTGCCACCAAGGGAGGCCTCACATCTGGAAACACCATATATTTT.

The chain recombines TRBV7-3 with TRBJ2-7, with D maybe TRBD2 (5 bases). The CDR3 runs 15 residues. V lost 6 bases, J lost 2 bases, and 17 bases lay in between. Germline assignment: CDR1 SGHTA and CDR2 FQGTGA. In DNA, the CDR3 is TGTGCCAGCAGTGAGGAGGTCTCGTCTGCCTACGAGCAGTACTTC. This translates into CASSEEVSSAYEQYF.

The chain couples TRBV6-5 to TRBJ2-7; D not certain. This CDR3 has 15 residues. V was cut by 6 bases and J by 5 bases, with 20 bases left in between. Germline V gene lookup returns CDR1 MNHEY and CDR2 SVGAGI. The CDR3 protein is CASRYGHSTSNEQYF. DNA for the CDR3: TGTGCCAGCAGATATGGGCACAGTACGTCCAACGAGCAGTACTTC.

The CDR3 DNA reads as TGCGCCAGCAGCCAAGATTTTGTGGGAGGAGGCTCCTACAATGAGCAGTTCTTC. Encoded protein: CASSQDFVGGGSYNEQFF. The genes are TRBV4-3 and TRBJ2-1; tentatively, D is TRBD2 (6 bases). V was clipped by 0 bases and J by 0 bases, with 15 bases between them. This CDR3 spans 18 amino acids. The V gene's germline CDR1 is LGHNA and CDR2 YSLEER.